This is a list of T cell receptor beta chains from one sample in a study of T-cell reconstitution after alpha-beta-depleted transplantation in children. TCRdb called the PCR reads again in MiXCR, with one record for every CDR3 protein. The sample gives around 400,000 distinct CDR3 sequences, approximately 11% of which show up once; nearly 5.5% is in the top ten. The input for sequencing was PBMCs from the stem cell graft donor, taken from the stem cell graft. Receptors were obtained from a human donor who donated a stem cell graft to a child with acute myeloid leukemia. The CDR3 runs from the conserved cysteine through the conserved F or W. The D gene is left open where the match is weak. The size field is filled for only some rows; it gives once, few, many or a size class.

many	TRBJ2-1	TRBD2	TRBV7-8	TGTGCCAGCAGCCCTTGGACTAGCGGGAGCAATGAGCAGTTCTTC	CASSPWTSGSNEQFF
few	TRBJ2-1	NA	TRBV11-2	TGTGCCAGCAGCTTAGATCAAGGGGGTAGCGGTTCCTACAATGAGCAGTTCTTC	CASSLDQGGSGSYNEQFF
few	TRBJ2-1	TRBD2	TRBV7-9	TGTGCCAGCAGCCCGCTAGCGGGGGGGATCTACAATGAGCAGTTCTTC	CASSPLAGGIYNEQFF
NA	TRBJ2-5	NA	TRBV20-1	TGCAGTGCTAGAGATCTTGGGCTAGTTGCGAAGACCCAGTACTTC	CSARDLGLVAKTQYF
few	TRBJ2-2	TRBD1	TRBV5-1	TGCGCCAGCAGCTTGGAACAGGGGCCCGGGGAGCTGTTTTTT	CASSLEQGPGELFF
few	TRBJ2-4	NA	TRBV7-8	TGTGCCAGCAGCACAAGGACAGAAGAAAACATTCAGTACTTC	CASSTRTEENIQYF
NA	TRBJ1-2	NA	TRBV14	TGTGCCAGCAGCCAAGATCGGGCCGGAAGCTATGGCTACACCTTC	CASSQDRAGSYGYTF
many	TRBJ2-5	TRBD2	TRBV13	TGTGCCAGCAGCTTAGGCGCGTTTAGCGGGGGGGATGAGACCCAGTACTTC	CASSLGAFSGGDETQYF
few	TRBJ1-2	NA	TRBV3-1	TGTGCCAGCAGCCAAGGAGGAGCTCCGGGCTATGGCTACACCTTC	CASSQGGAPGYGYTF
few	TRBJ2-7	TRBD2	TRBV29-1	TGCAGCGTTACTAGCGGGGGCTCCTACGAGCAGTACTTC	CSVTSGGSYEQYF
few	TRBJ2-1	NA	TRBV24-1	TGTGCCACCAGTGAAGGCCCGCGGCAGTTCTTC	CATSEGPRQFF
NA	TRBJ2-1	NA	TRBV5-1	TGCGCCAGCAGCTTGGCACTACCTAATACAAACTCCTACAATGAGCAGTTCTTC	CASSLALPNTNSYNEQFF
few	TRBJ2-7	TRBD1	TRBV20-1	TGCAGTGCCCAGGGACAGGGGTCGCAGGGGTTCGCTTACGAGCAGTACTTC	CSAQGQGSQGFAYEQYF
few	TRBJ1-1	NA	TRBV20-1	TGCAGTGCTCGTACAGGGTCTCCTGAAGCTTTCTTT	CSARTGSPEAFF
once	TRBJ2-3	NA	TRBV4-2	TGTGCCAGCAGCCAAGATCTGAGTCGGCAGGATACGCAGTATTTT	CASSQDLSRQDTQYF
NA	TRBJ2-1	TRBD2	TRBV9	TGTGCCAGCAGCGTTACTAGCGGGAGTCCGGTGCCGGATGAGCAGTTCTTC	CASSVTSGSPVPDEQFF
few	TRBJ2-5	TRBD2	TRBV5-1	TGCGCCAGCAGCGCGGGACTAGTAGCAGAGACCCAGTACTTC	CASSAGLVAETQYF
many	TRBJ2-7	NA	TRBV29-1	TGCAGCGCATACGGGACATCGACCTACGAGCAGTACTTC	CSAYGTSTYEQYF
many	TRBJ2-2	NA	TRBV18	TGTGCCAGCTCCCACAGGGCCCTAGGGGAGCTGTTTTTT	CASSHRALGELFF
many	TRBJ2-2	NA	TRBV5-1	TGCGCCAGCAGACCGAACACCGGGGAGCTGTTTTTT	CASRPNTGELFF
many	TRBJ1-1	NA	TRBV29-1	TGCAGCGTTGTCGGGGGAAAAGGCATGAACACTGAAGCTTTCTTT	CSVVGGKGMNTEAFF
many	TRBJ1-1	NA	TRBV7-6	TGTGCCAGCAGCGCCGCCACACCAAACACTGAAGCTTTCTTT	CASSAATPNTEAFF
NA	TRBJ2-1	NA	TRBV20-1	TGCAGTGCTAGAAGACCAAACAATGAGCAGTTCTTC	CSARRPNNEQFF
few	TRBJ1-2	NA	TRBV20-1	TGCAGTGCCCCCCGCGCGGGCAAGTATGGCTACACCTTC	CSAPRAGKYGYTF
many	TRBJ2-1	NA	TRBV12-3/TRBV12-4	TGTGCCAGCAGTCAGGGAGGAGAAAAATACAATGAGCAGTTCTTC	CASSQGGEKYNEQFF
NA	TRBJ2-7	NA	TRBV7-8	TGTGCCAGCAGCCCCCGGCCCGGCAGGGGAGCGTACGAGCAGTACTTC	CASSPRPGRGAYEQYF
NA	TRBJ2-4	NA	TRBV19	TGTGCCAGTCAAACGGGGGCCATTCAGTACTTC	CASQTGAIQYF
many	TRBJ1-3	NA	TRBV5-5	TGTGCCAGCAGCTTGGATGACTACTCTGGAAACACCATATATTTT	CASSLDDYSGNTIYF
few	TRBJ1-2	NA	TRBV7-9	TGTGCCAGCAGCAGGGACTCGGGTCACGGCTACACCTTC	CASSRDSGHGYTF
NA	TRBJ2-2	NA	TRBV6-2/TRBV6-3	TGTGCCAGCAGTACAGGGTCCGGGGAGCTGTTTTTT	CASSTGSGELFF
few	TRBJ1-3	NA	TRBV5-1	TGCGCCAGCAGCTTGGGAGCGGCTGCTGGAAACACCATATATTTT	CASSLGAAAGNTIYF
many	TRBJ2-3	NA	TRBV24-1	TGTGCCACCAGTGATTTCCCCGGGGACGCAGATACGCAGTATTTT	CATSDFPGDADTQYF
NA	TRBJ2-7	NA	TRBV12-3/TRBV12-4	TGTGCCAGCAGTCAACGCTACGAGCAGTACTTC	CASSQRYEQYF
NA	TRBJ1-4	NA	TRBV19	TGTGCCAGTAGTATAAGTCGGGGGGCTAATGAAAAACTGTTTTTT	CASSISRGANEKLFF
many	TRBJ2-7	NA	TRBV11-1	TGTGCCAGCAGCTTAGTTACGGGTACCAACGAGCAGTACTTC	CASSLVTGTNEQYF
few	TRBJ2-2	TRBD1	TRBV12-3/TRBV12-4	TGTGCCAGCAGTTTGTCGACAGGGAACGGGGAGCTGTTTTTT	CASSLSTGNGELFF
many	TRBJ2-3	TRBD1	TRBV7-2	TGTGCCAGCAGCTTAGGGGACAGGGTAACAGATACGCAGTATTTT	CASSLGDRVTDTQYF
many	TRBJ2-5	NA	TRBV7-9	TGTGCCAGCAGCGATAGTAGGAGCAGTCTCGTTCAAGAGACCCAGTACTTC	CASSDSRSSLVQETQYF
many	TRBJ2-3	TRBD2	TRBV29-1	TGCAGCGTCCAACTAGCGGGTAGCCCAGATACGCAGTATTTT	CSVQLAGSPDTQYF
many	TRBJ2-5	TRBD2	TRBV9	TGTGCCAGCAGCGTTCTTGGCGGGGGGACCCAAGAGACCCAGTACTTC	CASSVLGGGTQETQYF
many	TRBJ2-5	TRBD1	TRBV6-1	TGTGCCAGCAGTCAAACCGGACAGGGAGACGGGGAGACCCAGTACTTC	CASSQTGQGDGETQYF
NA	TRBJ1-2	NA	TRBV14	TGTGCCAGCAGCCAACGACCCGGACAGAGTGTTGGCTACACCTTC	CASSQRPGQSVGYTF
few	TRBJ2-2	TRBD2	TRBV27	TGTGCCAGCAGTTCAACAACGGGACTAGCTTACACCGGGGAGCTGTTTTTT	CASSSTTGLAYTGELFF
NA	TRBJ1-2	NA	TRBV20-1	TGCAGTGCTAGAGTGGGGACCCCCTATGGCTACACCTTC	CSARVGTPYGYTF
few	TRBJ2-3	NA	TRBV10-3	TGTGCCATCAGTGATGAAGGGAGGCGGCTGGTTACGCAGTATTTT	CAISDEGRRLVTQYF
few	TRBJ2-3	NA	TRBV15	TGTGCCACCAGCATACAGGGGAGGGACACAGATACGCAGTATTTT	CATSIQGRDTDTQYF
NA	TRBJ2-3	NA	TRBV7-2	TGTGCCAGCAGCTTAAATTTGGGAAGAGCTTACACAGATACGCAGTATTTT	CASSLNLGRAYTDTQYF
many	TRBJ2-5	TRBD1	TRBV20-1	TGCAGTGCTAGTTACAGGGGGAGGGAGACCCAGTACTTC	CSASYRGRETQYF
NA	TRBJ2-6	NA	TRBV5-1	TGCGCCAGCAGCGAGGCGACGGGGGCCAACGTCCTGACTTTC	CASSEATGANVLTF
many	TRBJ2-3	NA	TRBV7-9	TGTGCCAGCAGCCCGAAGGAAGGACTGGTCCCCCTCGCGCAGTATTTT	CASSPKEGLVPLAQYF
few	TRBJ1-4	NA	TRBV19	TGTGCCAGTAGTAGTGAGGACCCTAATGAAAAACTGTTTTTT	CASSSEDPNEKLFF
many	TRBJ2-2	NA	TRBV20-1	TGCAGTGCTAGAGTTCCCACCGGGGAGCTGTTTTTT	CSARVPTGELFF
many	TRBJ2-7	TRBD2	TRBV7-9	TGTGCCAGCAGCTTATGGGTGTCGGCTAGCGGGAGTGACGAGCAGTACTTC	CASSLWVSASGSDEQYF
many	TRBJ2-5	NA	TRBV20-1	TGCAGTGCGAGACCGGACCCTCAAGAGACCCAGTACTTC	CSARPDPQETQYF
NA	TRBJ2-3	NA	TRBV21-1	TGTGCCAGCAGCAAAACAGGGGGCTTCGGGGCCCCAGATGATACGCAGTATTTT	CASSKTGGFGAPDDTQYF
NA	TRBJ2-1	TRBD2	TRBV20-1	TGCAGTGCCCACTTAGCGGGCGGCTCCTACAATGAGCAGTTCTTC	CSAHLAGGSYNEQFF
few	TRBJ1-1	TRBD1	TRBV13	TGTGCCAGCAGCCTCTCGACAGGGCCAAACACTGAAGCTTTCTTT	CASSLSTGPNTEAFF
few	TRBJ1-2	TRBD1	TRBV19	TGTGCCAGTAGTCAACGTGGACAGGGTTTTTATGGCTACACCTTC	CASSQRGQGFYGYTF
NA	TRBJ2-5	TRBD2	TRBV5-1	TGCGCCAGCGGACAGACTAGCGGCCAAGAGACCCAGTACTTC	CASGQTSGQETQYF